The text below deals with one T cell receptor beta chain. Antigen unknown. This sample was taken from a study of early T cells in non-severe SARS-CoV-2 infection. Study-wide results and caveats: Anti-spike CD8 responses were favored by VDJdb matching, which missed private and CD4 specificities.

Germline V gene sequence: CDR1 MNHEY, CDR2 SVGAGI. Losses at the gene ends were 2 bases for V and 5 bases for J; bases not matched to a gene: 8. This CDR3 contains 15 residues. Unique molecular identifier tags were affixed to discrete cDNA molecules. TCRdb itself ran the 5' RACE reads through MiXCR, one entry per CDR3 protein. Of tens of thousands of distinct CDR3 sequences listed, more than 9% are singletons. The chain combines TRBV6-5 with TRBJ2-7; 8 bases agree with TRBD1. The sample taken for sequencing was whole blood. The sequence was obtained from an adult who was a healthcare worker with PCR-confirmed SARS-CoV-2 infection or an uninfected control (not recorded which). CDR3 sequence: CASSYLSGQGNEQYF. The CDR3 nucleotides are TGTGCCAGCAGTTACCTCTCTGGACAGGGAAACGAGCAGTACTTC.